This T cell receptor (beta chain) was obtained from a study of control samples from healthy donors and cancer patients. CDR1 and CDR2 from the germline V gene are LGHDT and YNNKEL (reference sequence). This CDR3 is 13 amino acids long. Trimming removed 3 bases from V and 6 bases from J, with 11 bases in between. Some clones are missing from TCRdb's copy, which holds only in-frame ones; the method was immunoSEQ multiplex PCR. The sample records about 160,000 clones, over 95% being singletons. The rearrangement links TRBV3-1 (or the pseudogene TRBV3-2) to TRBJ1-2; D is undetermined. The origin of this receptor is a woman in her thirties in good health. Material for sequencing was blood. CDR3 protein: CASSHDNGHGYTF. CDR3 DNA sequence: TGTGCCAGCAGCCATGACAACGGTCATGGCTACACCTTC.